This T cell receptor beta chain was recorded in a study of T-cell reconstitution after alpha-beta-depleted transplantation in children. Study-wide results and limits: T-cell numbers and diversity, one year after transplant, stemmed largely from T cells that were newly produced. Recipient T cells and thymic progenitors that survived were the source of the high TCRbeta diversity seen at day 60 in some patients. Several hundred expanded graft clones reportedly were the source of alpha-beta T cells about two months after transplant.

The CDR3 has 15 amino acids. V lost 4 bases, J lost 5 bases, and 21 bases lay in between. CDR1 DFQATT and CDR2 SNEGSKA come from the germline V gene (reference sequence). Unique molecular identifiers were incorporated during preparation of the TCRbeta library. MiXCR, applied by TCRdb to the PCR reads, yields one record per CDR3 protein. The top ten clones hold 25% to 30% of a sample with about 470,000 distinct CDR3 sequences, roughly 43% of them seen once. This clonotype was recorded once. What it recognizes is unknown. The chain carries TRBV20-1 and TRBJ2-7; perhaps TRBD1 as D (5 bases). This clonotype was obtained from a girl aged 2-9 years with aplastic anemia, due to receive a stem cell transplant. This specimen consisted of PBMCs, obtained before TCRalphabeta/CD19-depleted stem cell transplant. CDR3 protein: CSAKLGTRAVDEQYF. Written as DNA, the CDR3 is TGCAGTGCTAAGTTGGGTACCAGGGCTGTTGACGAGCAGTACTTC.